This T cell receptor beta chain was captured in a study of T cell repertoires in cytomegalovirus infection. This clonotype occurred a few times. Its antigen is undetermined. TCRdb itself ran the reads through MiXCR, one entry per CDR3 protein. The sample has around 320,000 distinct CDR3 sequences; 9.5% are singletons. Whole-study results and caveats: Cumulative frequency of public TCR beta families picked out carriers of CMV plus the relevant HLA.

The CDR3 has 11 amino acids. The ends were cut back, 6 bases at V and 3 bases at J, with 4 bases in the middle. Germline V gene lookup returns CDR1 MNHNS and CDR2 SASEGT. Specimen: PBMCs. V usage is TRBV6-1 and J usage is TRBJ2-3; D call uncertain. This TCR was recovered from a human donor in good health (CMV status not recorded). Some clones in this sample may be carry-over from other donors' samples. The CDR3 reads CASRETDTQYF. DNA of the CDR3: TGTGCCAGCAGGGAAACAGATACGCAGTATTTT.